This T cell receptor (beta chain) was sequenced during a study of beta chain features in type 1 diabetes. Germline values: CDR1 MNHEY, CDR2 SVGAGI. Trimming pared 6 bases from V and 6 bases from J, leaving 12 bases between. The CDR3 has 12 residues. One heparinised draw, averaging about 0.11 L, was taken per donor. Each sorted population was over 95% pure. As to this clone: The antigen is not known.

General study findings and limits: Compared to healthy donors, patients appeared to have naive, central memory and Treg TCRB repertoires that were more alike.

As every portion of the isolated RNA was reverse transcribed, the sequencing read expressed TCRB transcripts. Data came from immunoSEQ multiplex PCR; TCRdb stores just in-frame clones and leaves some out. The sample holds nearly 250,000 clones, roughly 13% seen once. The sequencing input was naive CD4+ T cells from blood. The genes are TRBV6-5 and TRBJ2-7; no firm D call. This TCR was recovered from a woman aged 40 to 50 in good health. The CDR3 sequence: CASRRSYFEQYF. In nucleotides, the CDR3 is TGTGCCAGCAGGCGAAGCTACTTCGAGCAGTACTTC.